This entry lists 2 T cell receptor beta chains sequenced from one sample in a study of T cell clones after liver transplantation. Sequenced by immunoSEQ multiplex PCR; TCRdb stores in-frame clones only, minus some. The table lists tens of thousands of clones, around 85% of them singletons. The input for sequencing was CD8+ T cells from blood, taken 12 months after liver transplant. Receptors were obtained from a human patient who received a liver transplant. Some of the T cells might come from the graft donor.

The chain is built from TRBV19 and TRBJ2-5, with 7 bases that match TRBD2. The CDR3 covers 13 residues. Germline V lookup: CDR1 LNHDA, CDR2 SQIVND (reference sequence). The V and J ends lost 4 bases and 4 bases, in that order; junction bases with no gene match: 3. As DNA, the CDR3 is TGTGCCAGTAGTAGCGGGAGTGGAGAGACCCAGTACTTC. Translated: CASSSGSGETQYF. Combining the CDR3 with reference TRBV19 and TRBJ2-5 gives the whole variable domain DGGITQSPKYLFRKEGQNVTLSCEQNLNHDAMYWYRQDPGQGLRLIYYSQIVNDFQKGDIAEGYSVSREKKESFPLTVTSAQKNPTAFYLCASSSGSGETQYFGPGTRLLVL.

The genes are TRBV28 and TRBJ2-3, with 7 bases lining up with TRBD1. The V gene end was trimmed by 5 bases and the J gene end by 0 bases; junction bases not matched to a gene: 14. The CDR3 is 18 residues long. CDR1 and CDR2 from the germline V gene are MDHEN and SYDVKM. The CDR3 DNA is TGTGCCAGCAGTACCTACGAATTGACAGGGAAGAGCACAGATACGCAGTATTTT. Translation: CASSTYELTGKSTDTQYF.